Shown below are 15 T cell receptor beta chains from a single sample sequenced in a study of CXCR3-negative and CXCR3-positive naive CD8 T cells. Whole-study findings and limits: Researchers report that CXCR3-positive naive cells carry more hydrophobic TRB CDR3s than CXCR3-negative naive cells.

Libraries of TRB cDNA were made by 5' RACE and carried UMIs. TCRdb re-called the 5' RACE reads; one entry per CDR3 protein, DNA not given. The table for this sample gives 150,000 or so distinct CDR3 sequences. Antigens for these TCRs are unknown. Material: naive CXCR3+ CD8+ T cells from blood. Subset meaning: CD45RO-CCR7+CD27+CD95- naive CD8+ T cells expressing CXCR3 (TNR3+). These receptors were obtained from a human donor in good health. Some clones in this sample may be carry-over from other donors' samples.

The rearrangement links TRBV12-3 or TRBV12-4 to TRBJ2-7; TCRdb designates TRBD1, a call that cannot be tested without DNA. The CDR3 has 12 residues. CDR3 amino acids: CASSTDSYEQYF.

The chain uses TRBV29-1 and TRBJ2-7. Germline V CDR1 and CDR2: SQVTM, ANQGSEA. This CDR3 spans 13 amino acids. CDR3 sequence: CSVEGRGSYEQYF.

The genes are TRBV4-2 and TRBJ2-2; TCRdb indicates TRBD2, and absent DNA this call remains unverified. This CDR3 is built from 17 residues. CDR1 is LGHNA and CDR2 is YNFKEQ in the germline V gene. This chain's CDR3 is CASSQEASGGTDGELFF.

The V and J genes are TRBV28 and TRBJ2-5; TCRdb names TRBD2, which stays unverified in the absence of DNA. Per germline, CDR1 MDHEN and CDR2 SYDVKM. CDR3 length: 15 amino acids. CDR3 in amino acids: CASSFSPLNQETQYF.

The rearrangement joins TRBV2 to TRBJ1-2. The CDR3 extends over 16 amino acids. Germline CDR1 reads SNHLY; CDR2 reads FYNNEI. CDR3 residues: CASSDGVRTYNYGYTF.

The chain couples TRBV5-1 to TRBJ1-2. The length of the CDR3 is 11 residues. Germline CDR1 is SGHRS and CDR2 is YFSETQ. This chain's CDR3 is CASSSGVGYTF.

The chain joins TRBV29-1 to TRBJ2-7. From germline, CDR1 is SQVTM and CDR2 ANQGSEA. This CDR3 spans 13 amino acids. CDR3: CSVATEPSYEQYF.

The V call is TRBV11-2, the J call TRBJ2-7. The CDR3 runs to 14 residues. Germline V gene data show CDR1 as SGHAT and CDR2 as FQNNGV. The CDR3 here is CASSFGNTNYEQYF.

The chain recombines TRBV2 with TRBJ1-3. The CDR3 runs 11 residues. The V gene's germline CDR1 is SNHLY and CDR2 FYNNEI. The CDR3 spells CASKEGNTIYF.

The V call is TRBV28, the J call TRBJ1-4; the TCRdb call, TRBD1, lacks DNA for checking. The germline V gene encodes CDR1 MDHEN and CDR2 SYDVKM. There are 16 residues in the CDR3. This CDR3 reads CASSPWDRATNEKLFF.

The chain couples TRBV12-3 or TRBV12-4 to TRBJ2-2; TCRdb names TRBD2, which stays unverified in the absence of DNA. The CDR3 has 16 amino acids. CDR3 sequence reads: CASLSGETVVTGELFF.

The chain's CDR3 is CSVEWGAEQFF. The genes are TRBV29-1 and TRBJ2-1; TCRdb's D call of TRBD1 is untestable without DNA. The CDR3 runs to 11 residues. Germline assignment: CDR1 SQVTM and CDR2 ANQGSEA.

The rearrangement uses TRBV10-3 and TRBJ1-1. Per germline, CDR1 ENHRY and CDR2 SYGVKD. The CDR3 length is 15 residues. CDR3 loop: CAISDPISLNTEAFF.

The V call is TRBV7-3, the J call TRBJ2-5; with no DNA, the TCRdb D assignment of TRBD2 cannot be verified. This CDR3 spans 14 amino acids. The germline V gene has CDR1 SGHTA and CDR2 FQGTGA. This CDR3 reads CARFWGVEEETQYF.

CDR3 sequence reads: CASSFSAEDYNEQFF. The rearrangement joins TRBV11-2 to TRBJ2-1; there is no DNA to check the TCRdb D call of TRBD2. The CDR3 has 15 residues. CDR1 and CDR2 from the germline V gene are SGHAT and FQNNGV. The full variable domain, completed using reference TRBV11-2 and TRBJ2-1, is EAGVAQSPRYKIIEKRQSVAFWCNPISGHATLYWYQQILGQGPKLLIQFQNNGVVDDSQLPKDRFSAERLKGVDSTLKIQPAKLEDSAVYLCASSFSAEDYNEQFFGPGTRLTVL.